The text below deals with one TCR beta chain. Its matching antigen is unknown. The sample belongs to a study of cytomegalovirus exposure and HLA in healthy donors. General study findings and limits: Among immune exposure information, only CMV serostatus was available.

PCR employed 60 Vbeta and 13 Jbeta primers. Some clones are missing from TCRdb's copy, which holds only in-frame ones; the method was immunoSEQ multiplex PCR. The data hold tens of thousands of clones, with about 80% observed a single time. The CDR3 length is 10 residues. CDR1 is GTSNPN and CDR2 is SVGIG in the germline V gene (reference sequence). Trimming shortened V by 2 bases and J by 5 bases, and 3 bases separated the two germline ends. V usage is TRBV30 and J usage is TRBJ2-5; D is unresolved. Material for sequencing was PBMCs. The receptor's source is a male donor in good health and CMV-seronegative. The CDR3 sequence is CAWSLETQYF. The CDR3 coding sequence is TGTGCCTGGAGTCTCGAGACCCAGTACTTC.